This paragraph covers one T cell receptor beta chain sequence. Its antigen is unknown. The data were taken from a study of T cells in Graves' hyperthyroidism and ophthalmopathy. Deletions cut 3 bases from V and 4 bases from J, with 17 bases between. The germline V gene has CDR1 SGDLS and CDR2 YYNGEE. The CDR3 contains 15 residues. Researchers took RNA transcripts and amplified the TCR beta CDR3 regions from them. The TCR CDR3 was amplified in a first-round RT-PCR using the HTBI primer set. TCRdb reprocessed the multiplex PCR reads via MiXCR and lists one record per CDR3 protein. The sample includes some 600,000 distinct CDR3 sequences, about 15% seen only once; the top ten take almost 6%. Broader study findings: Blood also contained most expanded thyroid clonotypes above 0.001.

Newly diagnosed patients aged 18 to 65 had hyperthyroidism of under 2 months' duration. Predating any ophthalmopathy symptoms, the blood sample was taken at first hyperthyroidism diagnosis. This clonotype was obtained from a woman between 25 and 40 years old with Graves' hyperthyroidism that later progressed to Graves' ophthalmopathy. The sequenced sample consisted of blood. The chain joins TRBV9 to TRBJ2-7; a possible D gene is TRBD2 (6 bases). The DNA of the CDR3 is TGTGCCAGCAGCGCCGGGGGATCCTTCACGTACGAGCAGTACTTC. Its protein is CASSAGGSFTYEQYF.